Given below is one T cell receptor beta chain in context. Its antigen is unidentified. Terminally differentiated effector memory CD45RA+ cells were left out of the naive CD8 fraction, which was CD45RO-negative and positively selected for CCR7. The data stem from a study of shared clonotypes between healthy human individuals. Produced via immunoSEQ multiplex PCR; TCRdb's table is partial and in-frame only. The repertoire holds millions of clones, just over 90% seen once, with roughly 1.8% in the top ten. General study results and limits: An effect of sequencing depth on clonotype sharing among donors was expected.

The J segment lost 3 bases and the V segment lost 10 bases, leaving 15 bases of the junction unmatched. Per germline, CDR1 ENHRY and CDR2 SYGVKD. This CDR3 has 15 amino acids. The rearrangement links TRBV10-3 to TRBJ2-7; 7 positions agree with TRBD2. Material: naive CD8+ T cells from PBMCs. The TCR was taken from a young man in good health. Some clones in this sample may be carry-over from other donors' samples. The CDR3 DNA follows: TGTGCCAACGCGTGGGGGGAGGGCCATTTCTACGAGCAGTACTTC. Its translation: CANAWGEGHFYEQYF.